These 12 T cell receptor beta chains share one sample of origin, sequenced in a study of blood T cells in healthy people across ages. Through a sample-barcoded 5' primer and a J-beta primer mix, a second PCR was run for about 6 to 11 cycles. TCRdb fed the 5' RACE reads into MiXCR, producing one record per CDR3 protein. Here the sample spans around 1,900,000 distinct CDR3 sequences, more than 35% being singletons. Sequencing was performed on blood. The receptor set was obtained from a human donor in good health.

V and J are TRBV6-6 and TRBJ2-3, with TRBD2 identical over 16 bases. The CDR3 consists of 15 residues. Losses at the gene ends were 6 bases for V and 5 bases for J; bases not matched to a gene: 2. Germline CDR1 reads MNHNY; CDR2 reads SVGAGI (reference sequence). The CDR3, as DNA: TGTGCCAGCAGAGGGACTAGCGGGGGGGTAGATACGCAGTATTTT. It is translated as CASRGTSGGVDTQYF.

A single count supports this clonotype. The rearrangement links TRBV9 to TRBJ2-1, with no clear D. V was clipped by 3 bases and J by 6 bases, with 13 bases between them. This CDR3 has 14 residues. Germline V CDR1 and CDR2: SGDLS, YYNGEE. The CDR3 DNA sequence: TGTGCCAGCAGCGCTTCACAGAGGCTCAATGAGCAGTTCTTC. This gives the protein CASSASQRLNEQFF.

This clonotype was seen a handful of times. The chain is built from TRBV3-1 and TRBJ1-2, with D tentatively TRBD1 (5 bases). Trimming cost V 4 bases and J 2 bases, with 14 bases left between them. CDR1 LGHDT and CDR2 YNNKEL come from the germline V gene (reference sequence). This CDR3 contains 15 residues. The CDR3 reads CASSRGDGRNYGYTF. In DNA, the CDR3 is TGTGCCAGCAGCCGGGGGGACGGAAGAAACTATGGCTACACCTTC. Full variable domain (missing parts from reference TRBV3-1 and TRBJ1-2): DTAVSQTPKYLVTQMGNDKSIKCEQNLGHDTMYWYKQDSKKFLKIMFSYNNKELIINETVPNRFSPKSPDKAHLNLHINSLELGDSAVYFCASSRGDGRNYGYTFGSGTRLTVV.

Comment on this clonotype: One end of the junction does not line up with germline, which may come from a read error. The chain recombines TRBV4-2 with TRBJ1-2, with D hard to call. Germline loops: CDR1 LGHNA, CDR2 YNFKEQ. CDR3 length: 13 residues. This chain's CDR3 is CASSQVADYGHTF. The CDR3 DNA follows: TGTGCCAGCAGCCAAGTTGCTGATTATGGCCACACCTTC.

This clonotype occurred a few times. The gene calls are TRBV7-9 and TRBJ2-5, with 10 nucleotides matching TRBD1. Per the germline V gene, CDR1 is SEHNR and CDR2 is FQNEAQ (reference sequence). The V segment lost 5 bases and the J segment 2 bases; nucleotides outside the gene matches: 8. This CDR3 is built from 16 residues. CDR3 loop: CASSGRRDRGQETQYF. CDR3 DNA sequence: TGTGCCAGCAGCGGCCGCCGGGACAGGGGTCAAGAGACCCAGTACTTC.

In this sample, this clonotype turned up a few times. The chain uses TRBV27 and TRBJ2-5, with 9 bases matching TRBD2. This CDR3 is built from 17 residues. The germline gives CDR1 MNHEY, CDR2 SMNVEV (reference sequence). V was clipped by 1 base and J by 2 bases; unmatched bases: 8. CDR3: CASSLLGISGGQETQYF. As DNA, the CDR3 is TGTGCCAGCAGTTTATTAGGAATTAGCGGGGGACAAGAGACCCAGTACTTC.

Remarks on this clonotype: The conserved phenylalanine or tryptophan normally closing the CDR3 is absent here, so this likely arose from a read error. The chain combines TRBV24-1 with TRBJ2-1; no definite D call. Germline CDR1 KGHDR, CDR2 SFDVKD. The CDR3 spans 15 residues. Trimming took 0 bases from V and 10 from J, leaving 15 bases between them. This CDR3 is CATSDLLGLATEQFC. The DNA for the CDR3 is TGTGCCACCAGTGATTTGCTGGGATTGGCTACCGAGCAGTTCTGC.

The chain combines TRBV15 with TRBJ1-1, with D maybe TRBD1 (5 bases). CDR3 length: 15 amino acids. CDR1 is LNHNV, CDR2 YYDKDF, per germline (reference sequence). V was pared by 0 bases and J by 1 base, with 9 bases between. The CDR3 loop is CATSRDRQGNTEAFF. CDR3 coding DNA: TGTGCCACCAGCAGAGATCGTCAGGGGAACACTGAAGCTTTCTTT.

The table lists this clonotype with a few counts. This chain uses TRBV29-1 with TRBJ2-5; D unresolved. Germline-derived CDR1 and CDR2 are SQVTM and ANQGSEA. V lost 3 bases and J lost 1, with 18 bases in between. The length of the CDR3 is 16 residues. The CDR3 region is CSVEFGDPATQETQYF. As DNA, the CDR3 is TGCAGCGTTGAGTTTGGAGATCCCGCAACCCAAGAGACCCAGTACTTC.

The chain has TRBV4-2 and TRBJ2-1, with D perhaps matching TRBD2 (5 bases). V lost 0 bases and J 4 bases, leaving 7 bases between the germline ends. The CDR3 contains 14 residues. The germline gives CDR1 LGHNA, CDR2 YNFKEQ. CDR3 in DNA: TGTGCCAGCAGCCAAGATTGGGAGTACAATGAGCAGTTCTTC. Its protein product is CASSQDWEYNEQFF.

This clonotype was seen more than once but under ten times. Written as DNA, the CDR3 is TGCAGTGCTAGAGACTCAAAAACTAGCGGCTACTACAATGAGCAGTTCTTC. Translated: CSARDSKTSGYYNEQFF. The chain is built from TRBV20-1 and TRBJ2-1; 8 nucleotides line up with TRBD2. Trimming removed 0 bases from V and 3 bases from J; junction bases left unmatched: 10. This CDR3 comprises 17 residues. The germline CDR1 and CDR2 sequences are DFQATT and SNEGSKA (reference sequence).

This chain uses TRBV20-1 with TRBJ2-5; 9 nucleotides agree with TRBD1. Per germline, CDR1 DFQATT and CDR2 SNEGSKA (reference sequence). With V trimmed by 6 bases and J by 5 bases, 7 bases remained unmatched. The CDR3 is 13 residues long. In DNA form, the CDR3 reads TGCAGTGCCAAGGACAGGGGTGTTGAGACCCAGTACTTC. Its translation: CSAKDRGVETQYF.